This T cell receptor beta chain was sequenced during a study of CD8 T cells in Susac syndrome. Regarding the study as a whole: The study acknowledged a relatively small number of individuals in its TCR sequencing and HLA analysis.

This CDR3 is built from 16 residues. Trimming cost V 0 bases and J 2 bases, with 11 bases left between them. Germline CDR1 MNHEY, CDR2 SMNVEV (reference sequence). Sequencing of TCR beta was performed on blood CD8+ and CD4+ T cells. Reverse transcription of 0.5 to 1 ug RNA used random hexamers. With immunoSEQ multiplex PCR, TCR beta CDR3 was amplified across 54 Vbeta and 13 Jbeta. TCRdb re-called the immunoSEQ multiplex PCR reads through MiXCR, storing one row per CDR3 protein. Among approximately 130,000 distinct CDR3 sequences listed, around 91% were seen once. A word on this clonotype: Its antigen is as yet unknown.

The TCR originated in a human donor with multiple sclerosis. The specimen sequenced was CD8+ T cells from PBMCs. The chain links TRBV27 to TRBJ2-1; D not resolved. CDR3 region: CASSLSWLVPYNEQFF. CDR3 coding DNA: TGTGCCAGCAGTTTATCGTGGCTTGTACCCTACAATGAGCAGTTCTTC.